One and the same sample provided the 20 T cell receptor beta chains below, sequenced in a study of T cell repertoires in cytomegalovirus infection. Using its own MiXCR run on the reads, TCRdb lists one record per CDR3 protein. The repertoire includes 500,000 to 600,000 distinct CDR3 sequences, 16% of them detected once, and roughly a quarter sits in the top ten. The sequenced sample consisted of CD8+ T cells from PBMCs. The source is a human donor in good health (CMV status not recorded). Some clones in this sample may be carry-over from other donors' samples.

About this clonotype: The germline gene is not matched at one end of the junction; a read error may be the cause. The gene calls are TRBV27 and TRBJ2-2; TRBD2 matches at 9 bases. This CDR3 is built from 15 residues. Germline V gene data show CDR1 as MNHEY and CDR2 as SMNVEV (reference sequence). The CDR3 loop reads CASSPGLADTGELVF. Here the CDR3 DNA reads TGTGCCAGCAGCCCGGGACTAGCCGACACCGGGGAGCTGGTTTTT.

The chain joins TRBV20-1 to TRBJ2-5, with 7 bases fitting TRBD2. The CDR3 sequence is 16 residues long. Per the germline V gene, CDR1 is DFQATT and CDR2 is SNEGSKA (reference sequence). V was clipped by 0 bases and J by 5 bases; unmatched bases: 12. DNA for the CDR3: TGCAGTGCTAGAGATGAACCGGGAGGAGGGAAGGAGACCCAGTACTTC. Protein product: CSARDEPGGGKETQYF.

This chain links TRBV9 with TRBJ1-3; 7 nucleotides agree with TRBD1. V dropped 3 bases and J dropped 1; count of bases not matched to a gene: 1. Germline V gene data show CDR1 as SGDLS and CDR2 as YYNGEE. CDR3 length: 14 residues. The DNA for the CDR3 is TGTGCCAGCAGCGGGGACAGATCTGGAAACACCATATATTTT. Translation: CASSGDRSGNTIYF. The full variable domain, completed using reference TRBV9 and TRBJ1-3, is DSGVTQTPKHLITATGQRVTLRCSPRSGDLSVYWYQQSLDQGLQFLIQYYNGEERAKGNILERFSAQQFPDLHSELNLSSLELGDSALYFCASSGDRSGNTIYFGEGSWLTVV.

In this sample, this clonotype turned up a few times. The chain combines TRBV19 with TRBJ2-1, with 10 bases matching TRBD2. Germline CDR1 LNHDA, CDR2 SQIVND (reference sequence). The CDR3 is 16 amino acids. Losses at the gene ends were 5 bases for V and 3 bases for J; bases not matched to a gene: 7. The CDR3 spells CASSWEREGLYNEQFF. CDR3 sequence (DNA): TGTGCCAGTAGTTGGGAGCGGGAGGGTCTCTACAATGAGCAGTTCTTC.

The CDR3 DNA is TGTGCCACCAGCAGAGTCGGCCTCACTAGCGGGGCCTACGAGCAGTACTTC. This translates into CATSRVGLTSGAYEQYF. The V gene is TRBV15, the J gene TRBJ2-7; 10 nucleotides line up with TRBD2. The CDR3 runs 17 residues. The germline CDR1 and CDR2 sequences are LNHNV and YYDKDF (reference sequence). J gave up 2 bases and V 1 base, and 8 bases lay outside the gene matches. The whole variable domain, remainder taken from reference TRBV15 and TRBJ2-7, is DAMVIQNPRYQVTQFGKPVTLSCSQTLNHNVMYWYQQKSSQAPKLLFHYYDKDFNNEADTPDNFQSRRPNTSFCFLDIRSPGLGDTAMYLCATSRVGLTSGAYEQYFGPGTRLTVT.

The V gene is TRBV9, the J gene TRBJ2-6; TRBD2 aligns across 15 bases. The CDR3 runs 20 residues. V lost 5 bases, J lost 1 base, and 10 bases stayed unmatched. Germline CDR1 and CDR2: SGDLS and YYNGEE. The CDR3 region has the DNA TGTGCCAGCAGGATAACCGGGACTAGCGGGGGGACATCTGGGGCCAACGTCCTGACTTTC. It codes for CASRITGTSGGTSGANVLTF.

This clonotype was recorded many times. The V and J genes are TRBV7-9 and TRBJ1-6; 12 nucleotides align to TRBD1. Germline CDR1 SEHNR, CDR2 FQNEAQ (reference sequence). The CDR3 has 16 residues. With V trimmed by 4 bases and J by 7 bases, 5 bases remained unmatched. The CDR3 nucleotides read TGTGCCAGCAGCTCACGGGACAGGGGGCACAATTCACCCCTCCACTTT. Translated, it gives CASSSRDRGHNSPLHF.

This clonotype has a handful of counts. The chain combines TRBV7-9 with TRBJ1-2; D not resolved. This CDR3 has 16 residues. Germline V CDR1 and CDR2: SEHNR, FQNEAQ (reference sequence). The V end lost 5 bases, the J end lost 2 bases, and 18 bases lay between the germline ends. The chain's CDR3 is CASSPPGAAQNYGYTF. CDR3 sequence (DNA): TGTGCCAGCAGCCCACCAGGAGCGGCACAAAACTATGGCTACACCTTC.

This clonotype was seen repeatedly, ten times or more. This chain joins TRBV7-9 and TRBJ2-7; D gene ambiguous. The germline gives CDR1 SEHNR, CDR2 FQNEAQ (reference sequence). The CDR3 consists of 14 residues. Deletions cut 0 bases from V and 5 bases from J, with 11 bases between. The CDR3 bases are TGTGCCAGCAGCTTAGCGTTTGTGTTCGACGAGCAGTACTTC. Residues: CASSLAFVFDEQYF.

This clonotype was seen a few times. V and J are TRBV12-3 or TRBV12-4 and TRBJ2-1; 11 bases line up with TRBD2. The CDR3 runs to 15 residues. The V and J ends lost 4 bases and 3 bases, in that order; junction bases with no gene match: 2. CDR3 nucleotides: TGTGCCAGCAGTTATAGCGGGAGGGACTACAATGAGCAGTTCTTC. Its translation: CASSYSGRDYNEQFF.

There are many counts of this clonotype. V is TRBV6-6 and J is TRBJ2-6; maybe TRBD2 (6 bases). Trimming pared 6 bases from V and 5 bases from J, leaving 23 bases between. This CDR3 has 18 amino acids. Germline V gives CDR1 MNHNY, CDR2 SVGAGI (reference sequence). Written as DNA, the CDR3 is TGTGCCAGCAGCGACGCCCGGGACTCTCCTCCCCGGGCCAACGTCCTGACTTTC. It codes for CASSDARDSPPRANVLTF.

This chain links TRBV25-1 with TRBJ2-7; 11 bases agree with TRBD1. This CDR3 has 15 residues. V lost 8 bases, J lost 2 bases, and 8 bases stayed unmatched. Germline CDR1 and CDR2: MGHDK and SYGVNS. This CDR3 reads CASRPPDRGPYEQYF. The CDR3, as DNA: TGTGCCAGCCGCCCCCCGGACAGGGGGCCCTACGAGCAGTACTTC.

In this sample, this clonotype turned up many times. The rearrangement uses TRBV11-2 and TRBJ2-3; D gene uncertain. The ends were cut back, 5 bases at V and 2 bases at J, with 14 bases in the middle. Germline assignment: CDR1 SGHAT and CDR2 FQNNGV. The CDR3 is made up of 15 amino acids. This CDR3 reads CASSPESRLTDTQYF. The CDR3 nucleotides read TGTGCCAGCAGCCCGGAGAGCAGACTCACAGATACGCAGTATTTT. Full variable domain (outside the CDR3, taken from reference TRBV11-2 and TRBJ2-3): EAGVAQSPRYKIIEKRQSVAFWCNPISGHATLYWYQQILGQGPKLLIQFQNNGVVDDSQLPKDRFSAERLKGVDSTLKIQPAKLEDSAVYLCASSPESRLTDTQYFGPGTRLTVL.

In its sample, this clonotype was seen a few times. The CDR3 DNA reads TGTGCCAGTACCGAGGGGTACGGAGGCCGCAATCAGCCCCAGCATTTT. It codes for CASTEGYGGRNQPQHF. The rearrangement joins TRBV19 to TRBJ1-5; D is perhaps TRBD1 (5 bases). This CDR3 comprises 16 residues. The V and J ends lost 7 bases and 2 bases respectively, with 18 bases between them. Looked up from germline, CDR1 is LNHDA and CDR2 is SQIVND (reference sequence).

There are many counts of this clonotype. The chain recombines TRBV12-3 or TRBV12-4 with TRBJ1-5, with 8 nucleotides matching TRBD1. The CDR3 runs to 16 residues. V shed 5 bases, J shed 0 bases, and the junction held 6 bases outside the gene matches. The CDR3 here is CASSTGGGRSNQPQHF. CDR3 in DNA: TGTGCCAGCAGTACAGGGGGGGGCCGTAGCAATCAGCCCCAGCATTTT.

This chain connects TRBV19 to TRBJ1-1; TRBD1 might be the D (5 bases). The germline CDR1 and CDR2 sequences are LNHDA and SQIVND (reference sequence). Trimming removed 3 bases from V and 1 base from J, with 9 bases in between. This CDR3 is 14 amino acids long. In nucleotides, the CDR3 is TGTGCCAGTAGTATCGGACACTCGAACACTGAAGCTTTCTTT. Protein sequence: CASSIGHSNTEAFF. Using reference TRBV19 and TRBJ1-1 for the parts outside the CDR3, the full variable domain is DGGITQSPKYLFRKEGQNVTLSCEQNLNHDAMYWYRQDPGQGLRLIYYSQIVNDFQKGDIAEGYSVSREKKESFPLTVTSAQKNPTAFYLCASSIGHSNTEAFFGQGTRLTVV.

This chain joins TRBV18 and TRBJ2-7; 8 bases align to TRBD2. Germline values: CDR1 KGHSH, CDR2 LQKENI. J gave up 0 bases and V 4 bases, and 8 bases lay outside the gene matches. This CDR3 has 16 residues. The CDR3 here is CASSLVTSGDSYEQYF. The CDR3 DNA reads TGTGCCAGCTCACTCGTTACTAGCGGCGACTCCTACGAGCAGTACTTC.

The V call is TRBV19, the J call TRBJ2-1, with 14 bases fitting TRBD2. The CDR3 sequence is 15 residues long. The V and J ends lost 7 bases and 6 bases, in that order; junction bases with no gene match: 5. CDR1 and CDR2 from the germline V gene are LNHDA and SQIVND (reference sequence). CDR3: CASTVTSGGANEQFF. CDR3 nucleotides: TGTGCCAGTACCGTGACTAGCGGGGGGGCCAATGAGCAGTTCTTC.

Note on this clonotype: A much larger clone differs from this one at a single base, so this may be a read error. This sequence joins TRBV6-5 and TRBJ1-6, with a possible D match to TRBD1 (5 bases). This CDR3 spans 15 amino acids. Germline loops: CDR1 MNHEY, CDR2 SVGAGI. CDR3 in DNA: TGTTCCAGCACTCCAGGGTTCACCTATAATTCACCCCTCCACTTT. Translation: CSSTPGFTYNSPLHF.

V and J are TRBV9 and TRBJ2-2, with a tentative D call TRBD2 (6 bases). The V end was cut by 3 bases, the J end by 5 bases, with 17 bases between. The CDR3 consists of 16 residues. Germline values: CDR1 SGDLS, CDR2 YYNGEE. This CDR3 reads CASSAPMEGGTGELFF. Here the CDR3 DNA reads TGTGCCAGCAGCGCGCCGATGGAGGGAGGAACCGGGGAGCTGTTTTTT.